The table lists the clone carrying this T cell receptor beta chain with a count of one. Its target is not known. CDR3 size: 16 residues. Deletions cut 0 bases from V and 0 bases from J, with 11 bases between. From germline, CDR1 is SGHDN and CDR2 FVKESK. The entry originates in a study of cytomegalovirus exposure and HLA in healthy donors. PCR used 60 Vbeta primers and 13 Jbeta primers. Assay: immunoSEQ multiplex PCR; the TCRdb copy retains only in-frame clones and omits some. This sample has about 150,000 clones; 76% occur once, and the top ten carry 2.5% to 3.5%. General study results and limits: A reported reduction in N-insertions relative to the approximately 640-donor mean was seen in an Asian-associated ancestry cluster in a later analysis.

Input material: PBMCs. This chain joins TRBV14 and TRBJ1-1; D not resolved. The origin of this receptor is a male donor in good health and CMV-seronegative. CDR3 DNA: TGTGCCAGCAGCCAAGATCGGGGAAACATGAACACTGAAGCTTTCTTT. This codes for CASSQDRGNMNTEAFF.